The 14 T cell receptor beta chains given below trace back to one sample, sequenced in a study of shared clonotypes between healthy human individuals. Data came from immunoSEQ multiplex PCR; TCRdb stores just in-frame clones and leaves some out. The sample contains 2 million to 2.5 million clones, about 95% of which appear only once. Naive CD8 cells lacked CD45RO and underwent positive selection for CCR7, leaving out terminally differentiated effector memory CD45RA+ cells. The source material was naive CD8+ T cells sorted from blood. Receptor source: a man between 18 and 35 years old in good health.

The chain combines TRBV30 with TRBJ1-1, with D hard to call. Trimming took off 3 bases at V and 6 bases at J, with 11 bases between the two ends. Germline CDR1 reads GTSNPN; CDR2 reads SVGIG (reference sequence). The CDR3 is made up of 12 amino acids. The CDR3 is CAWRERHPEAFF. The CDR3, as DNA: TGTGCCTGGAGGGAAAGACACCCTGAAGCTTTCTTT.

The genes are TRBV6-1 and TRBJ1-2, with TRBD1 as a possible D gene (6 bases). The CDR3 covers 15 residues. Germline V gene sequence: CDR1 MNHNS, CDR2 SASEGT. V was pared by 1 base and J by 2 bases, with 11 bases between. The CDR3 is CASSEGGGGNYGYTF. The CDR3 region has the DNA TGTGCCAGCAGTGAAGGCGGAGGGGGAAACTATGGCTACACCTTC.

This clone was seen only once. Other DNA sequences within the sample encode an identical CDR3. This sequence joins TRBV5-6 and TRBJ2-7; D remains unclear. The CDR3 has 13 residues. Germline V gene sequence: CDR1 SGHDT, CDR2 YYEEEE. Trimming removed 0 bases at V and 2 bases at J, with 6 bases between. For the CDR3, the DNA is TGTGCCAGCAGCTTGGAGGGAACCTACGAGCAGTACTTC. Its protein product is CASSLEGTYEQYF.

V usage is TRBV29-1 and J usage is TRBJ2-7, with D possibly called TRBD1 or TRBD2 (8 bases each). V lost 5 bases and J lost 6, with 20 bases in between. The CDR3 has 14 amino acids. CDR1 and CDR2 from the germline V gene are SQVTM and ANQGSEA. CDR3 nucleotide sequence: TGCAGCGTTTTAGCGGGACAGGTATTCTTCGAGCAGTACTTC. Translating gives CSVLAGQVFFEQYF.

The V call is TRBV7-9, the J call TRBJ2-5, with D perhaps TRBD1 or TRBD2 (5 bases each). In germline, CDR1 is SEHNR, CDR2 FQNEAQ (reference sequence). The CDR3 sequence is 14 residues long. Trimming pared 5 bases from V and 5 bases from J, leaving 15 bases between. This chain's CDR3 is CASSPGRGGETQYF. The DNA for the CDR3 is TGTGCCAGCAGCCCAGGACGGGGCGGGGAGACCCAGTACTTC. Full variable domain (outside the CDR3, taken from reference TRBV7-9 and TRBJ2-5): DTGVSQNPRHKITKRGQNVTFRCDPISEHNRLYWYRQTLGQGPEFLTYFQNEAQLEKSRLLSDRFSAERPKGSFSTLEIQRTEQGDSAMYLCASSPGRGGETQYFGPGTRLLVL.

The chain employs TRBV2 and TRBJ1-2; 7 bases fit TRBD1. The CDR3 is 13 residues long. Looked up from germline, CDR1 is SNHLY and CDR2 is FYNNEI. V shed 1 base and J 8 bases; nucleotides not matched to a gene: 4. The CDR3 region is CASSEVTGIGYTF. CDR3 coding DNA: TGTGCCAGCAGTGAAGTGACAGGGATCGGCTACACCTTC.

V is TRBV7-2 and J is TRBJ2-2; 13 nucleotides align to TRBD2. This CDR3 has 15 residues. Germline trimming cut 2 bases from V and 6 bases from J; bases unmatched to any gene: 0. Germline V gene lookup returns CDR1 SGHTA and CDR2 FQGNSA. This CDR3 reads CASSLTSGGAGELFF. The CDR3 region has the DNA TGTGCCAGCAGCTTAACTAGCGGGGGGGCCGGGGAGCTGTTTTTT.

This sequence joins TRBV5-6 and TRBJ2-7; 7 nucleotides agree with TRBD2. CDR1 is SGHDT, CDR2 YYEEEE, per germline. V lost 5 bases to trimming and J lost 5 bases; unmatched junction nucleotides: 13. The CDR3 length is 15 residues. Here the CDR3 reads CASRTPGTISDEQYF. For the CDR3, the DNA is TGTGCCAGCAGAACTCCGGGGACTATAAGCGACGAGCAGTACTTC.

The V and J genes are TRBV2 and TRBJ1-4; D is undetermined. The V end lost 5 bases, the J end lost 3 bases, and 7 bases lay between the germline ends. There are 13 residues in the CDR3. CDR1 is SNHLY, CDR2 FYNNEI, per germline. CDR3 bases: TGTGCCAGCAGTCAGGACCCTAATGAAAAACTGTTTTTT. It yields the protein CASSQDPNEKLFF.

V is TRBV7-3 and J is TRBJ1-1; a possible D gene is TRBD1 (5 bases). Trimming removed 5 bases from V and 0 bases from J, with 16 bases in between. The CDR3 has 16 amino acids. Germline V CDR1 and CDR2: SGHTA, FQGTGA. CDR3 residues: CASSLPRRAMNTEAFF. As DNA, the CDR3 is TGTGCCAGCAGCCTCCCCCGCAGGGCAATGAACACTGAAGCTTTCTTT.

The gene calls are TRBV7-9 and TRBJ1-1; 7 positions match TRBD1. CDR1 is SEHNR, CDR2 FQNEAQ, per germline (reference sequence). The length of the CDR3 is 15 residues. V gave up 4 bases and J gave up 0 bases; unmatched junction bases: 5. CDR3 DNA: TGTGCCAGCAGCTCATACAGGGGAATGAACACTGAAGCTTTCTTT. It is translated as CASSSYRGMNTEAFF.

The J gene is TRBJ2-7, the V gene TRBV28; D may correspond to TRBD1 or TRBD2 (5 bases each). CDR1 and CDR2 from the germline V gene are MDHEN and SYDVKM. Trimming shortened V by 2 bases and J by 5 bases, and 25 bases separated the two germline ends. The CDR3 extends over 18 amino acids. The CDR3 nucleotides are TGTGCCAGCAGTTTAGGTCCGGGGACCCTCCCGGCGTATCACGAGCAGTACTTC. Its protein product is CASSLGPGTLPAYHEQYF.

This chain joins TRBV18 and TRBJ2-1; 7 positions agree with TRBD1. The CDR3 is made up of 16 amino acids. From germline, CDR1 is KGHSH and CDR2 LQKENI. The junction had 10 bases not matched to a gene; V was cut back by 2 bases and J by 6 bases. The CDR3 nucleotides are TGTGCCAGCTCACCAACGGACAGGAGTAGCCCCAATGAGCAGTTCTTC. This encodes CASSPTDRSSPNEQFF.

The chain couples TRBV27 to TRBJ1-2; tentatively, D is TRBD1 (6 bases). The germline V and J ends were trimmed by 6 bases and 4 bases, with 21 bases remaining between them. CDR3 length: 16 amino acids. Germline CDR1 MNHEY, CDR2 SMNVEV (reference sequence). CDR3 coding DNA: TGTGCCAGCAGCCATAAGGACAGTGGGACTTTCTATGGCTACACCTTC. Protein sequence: CASSHKDSGTFYGYTF.